Each of the 26 T cell receptor beta chains below was sequenced from the same sample in a study of cytotoxic CD8 clonotypes in ibrutinib-treated CLL. Sequencing was performed with immunoSEQ multiplex PCR; in TCRdb, only in-frame clones are kept and a portion is missing. In the table there are roughly 40,000 clones, about 70% of which are singletons. The sample in question was PBMCs, obtained after 12 months of ibrutinib treatment. The source is a human donor with chronic lymphocytic leukemia.

V gene TRBV16 combines with J gene TRBJ2-2; possibly TRBD1 for D (5 bases). In germline, CDR1 is KGHSY, CDR2 FQNENV. Trimming took 1 base from V and 1 from J, leaving 7 bases between them. The length of the CDR3 is 15 residues. The CDR3 region is CASSQFTGNTGELFF. The CDR3, as DNA: TGTGCCAGCAGCCAATTCACAGGGAACACCGGGGAGCTGTTTTTT.

The V gene is TRBV14, the J gene TRBJ2-1; 13 nucleotides line up with TRBD2. With V trimmed by 6 bases and J by 8 bases, 4 bases remained unmatched. Germline V lookup: CDR1 SGHDN, CDR2 FVKESK. The CDR3 sequence is 14 residues long. The CDR3 DNA sequence: TGTGCCAGCAGAGTAGGACTAGCGGGAGATGAGCAGTTCTTC. Its translation is CASRVGLAGDEQFF.

This clone appeared once. The chain links TRBV10-2 to TRBJ2-7; D is perhaps TRBD1 (6 bases). The CDR3 is 14 residues long. The germline V gene encodes CDR1 WSHSY and CDR2 SAAADI. V lost 3 bases, J lost 4 bases, and 13 bases lay in between. The CDR3 nucleotides read TGCGCCAGCAGTGATTCGGGCAGGGGTTACGAGCAGTACTTC. The encoded protein is CASSDSGRGYEQYF.

The rearrangement joins TRBV5-1 to TRBJ2-7; D remains ambiguous. V dropped 0 bases and J dropped 3 bases, with 10 bases sitting between them. Germline values: CDR1 SGHRS, CDR2 YFSETQ. This CDR3 has 14 residues. The chain's CDR3 is CASSLGTVDYEQYF. CDR3 coding DNA: TGCGCCAGCAGCTTGGGGACCGTAGACTACGAGCAGTACTTC.

The chain combines TRBV9 with TRBJ1-1, with TRBD1 identical over 7 bases. Trimming took 1 base from V and 3 from J; bases not matched to a gene: 3. CDR3 size: 14 residues. Looked up from germline, CDR1 is SGDLS and CDR2 is YYNGEE. CDR3 region: CASSVLDRDTEAFF. The DNA for the CDR3 is TGTGCCAGCAGCGTACTTGACAGGGACACTGAAGCTTTCTTT.

This chain connects TRBV23-1 to TRBJ1-2; the D gene is possibly TRBD1 (6 bases). TRBV23-1 is identified as an open reading frame with a role that is uncertain. Trimming took 5 bases from V and 2 from J, leaving 12 bases between them. The CDR3 consists of 14 residues. The CDR3 DNA reads TGCGCCAGCAGTTCTCGGGGGCCCAACTATGGCTACACCTTC. Protein: CASSSRGPNYGYTF.

The chain employs TRBV19 and TRBJ2-2; TRBD1 is a possible D gene (6 bases). Trimming took off 5 bases at V and 0 bases at J, with 16 bases between the two ends. This CDR3 is built from 17 residues. Germline CDR1 reads LNHDA; CDR2 reads SQIVND (reference sequence). The DNA of the CDR3 is TGTGCCAGTAGTTCAAGATCCGGGACAACGAACACCGGGGAGCTGTTTTTT. Its protein product is CASSSRSGTTNTGELFF.

This chain connects TRBV19 to TRBJ2-3; D is possibly TRBD1 or TRBD2 (5 bases each). With 8 bases removed from V and 5 bases from J, the gap between germline ends came to 8 bases. Germline V lookup: CDR1 LNHDA, CDR2 SQIVND (reference sequence). This CDR3 is built from 11 residues. The CDR3 DNA sequence: TGTGCCAGTGAGAGGGGAGATACGCAGTATTTT. It codes for CASERGDTQYF.

This clone was detected only once. The chain carries TRBV30 and TRBJ2-2; 9 bases agree with TRBD2. The V and J ends lost 6 bases and 6 bases, in that order; junction bases with no gene match: 8. The V gene's germline CDR1 is GTSNPN and CDR2 SVGIG (reference sequence). The length of the CDR3 is 14 residues. The CDR3 region has the DNA TGTGCCTGTCCAAGCGGGAGGTTAGCCGGGGAGCTGTTTTTT. This gives the protein CACPSGRLAGELFF.

The gene calls are TRBV6-5 and TRBJ2-1, with 9 positions matching TRBD1. CDR1 MNHEY and CDR2 SVGAGI come from the germline V gene. V shed 0 bases, J shed 6 bases, and the junction held 0 bases outside the gene matches. The CDR3 sequence is 14 residues long. Written as DNA, the CDR3 is TGTGCCAGCAGTTACTCGACAGGGGGCAATGAGCAGTTCTTC. Its translation: CASSYSTGGNEQFF.

V and J are TRBV5-4 and TRBJ2-3; TRBD2 might be the D (6 bases). CDR1 and CDR2 from the germline V gene are SGHNT and YYREEE (reference sequence). V lost 1 base and J lost 2, with 11 bases in between. This CDR3 is 15 amino acids long. DNA of the CDR3: TGTGCCAGCAGCTTGTCCGGGACTCCCACAGATACGCAGTATTTT. It translates to CASSLSGTPTDTQYF.

In nucleotides, the CDR3 is TGTGCCAGTAGTATCCGGCAGGACAATCAGCCCCAGCATTTT. Translated: CASSIRQDNQPQHF. The chain is built from TRBV19 and TRBJ1-5, with D uncertain. V gave up 3 bases and J gave up 3 bases, with 9 bases separating them. In germline, CDR1 is LNHDA, CDR2 SQIVND (reference sequence). CDR3 length: 14 amino acids. The variable domain in full, completed from reference TRBV19 and TRBJ1-5, reads DGGITQSPKYLFRKEGQNVTLSCEQNLNHDAMYWYRQDPGQGLRLIYYSQIVNDFQKGDIAEGYSVSREKKESFPLTVTSAQKNPTAFYLCASSIRQDNQPQHFGDGTRLSIL.

CDR3: CASSFGTEGGYTF. CDR3 DNA: TGTGCCAGCAGCTTCGGGACAGAGGGTGGCTACACCTTC. V is TRBV5-6 and J is TRBJ1-2, with 7 bases matching TRBD1. The trim removed 2 bases at V and 7 bases at J, leaving 5 bases unmatched. The length of the CDR3 is 13 residues. Germline V gene data show CDR1 as SGHDT and CDR2 as YYEEEE.

The J gene is TRBJ2-1, the V gene TRBV7-2; 10 bases are a match to TRBD2. J was trimmed by 9 bases and V by 5 bases; bases with no gene match: 4. CDR1 SGHTA and CDR2 FQGNSA come from the germline V gene. There are 13 residues in the CDR3. CDR3 DNA: TGTGCCAGCAGCCTGGGACTAGCGCGTGAGCAGTTCTTC. It translates to CASSLGLAREQFF.

V usage is TRBV6-6 and J usage is TRBJ2-7, with D possibly being TRBD1 (5 bases). The CDR3 loop spans 15 amino acids. V was cut by 2 bases and J by 2 bases, with 13 bases left in between. The germline V gene has CDR1 MNHNY and CDR2 SVGAGI (reference sequence). The CDR3 protein is CASSYDASGPYEQYF. CDR3 sequence (DNA): TGTGCCAGCAGTTACGACGCCTCAGGGCCCTACGAGCAGTACTTC.

The chain carries TRBV6-5 and TRBJ1-3; D gene ambiguous. This CDR3 region has 13 residues. Trimming shortened V by 8 bases and J by 1 base, and 9 bases separated the two germline ends. In germline, CDR1 is MNHEY, CDR2 SVGAGI. The chain's CDR3 is CASLSRSGNTIYF. The CDR3 nucleotides read TGTGCCAGCCTCAGTAGATCTGGAAACACCATATATTTT.

The rearrangement joins TRBV18 to TRBJ2-3, with D unclear. Per germline, CDR1 KGHSH and CDR2 LQKENI. V was pared by 4 bases and J by 6 bases, with 14 bases between. There are 14 residues in the CDR3. The CDR3 DNA reads as TGTGCCAGCTCACGCGCTATAGGCGAGGATACGCAGTATTTT. This gives the protein CASSRAIGEDTQYF.

This clone was counted between two and nine times. The genes are TRBV19 and TRBJ2-1; the D gene is possibly TRBD2 (5 bases). The CDR3 runs 14 residues. Germline CDR1 reads LNHDA; CDR2 reads SQIVND (reference sequence). V lost 2 bases and J lost 5, with 10 bases in between. The CDR3 DNA reads as TGTGCCAGTAGTATAAGCGGCGTGGACAATGAGCAGTTCTTC. It encodes CASSISGVDNEQFF.

V and J are TRBV7-8 and TRBJ2-1, with D unclear. Germline V gives CDR1 SGHVS, CDR2 FQNEAQ. V lost 1 base to trimming and J lost 4 bases, with 8 bases between them. CDR3 size: 14 residues. The CDR3 loop is CASSLDSFYNEQFF. The CDR3 DNA is TGTGCCAGCAGCTTAGATTCTTTTTACAATGAGCAGTTCTTC.

V and J are TRBV30 and TRBJ2-4; D unresolved. The CDR3 spans 13 residues. In germline, CDR1 is GTSNPN, CDR2 SVGIG (reference sequence). Deletions cut 2 bases from V and 9 bases from J, with 14 bases between. As DNA, the CDR3 is TGTGCCTGGAGTTCAACGGGCATACTCATTCAGTACTTC. Its translation is CAWSSTGILIQYF.

The sample holds a few counts of this clone. The chain recombines TRBV27 with TRBJ2-7; 7 nucleotides align to TRBD1. Germline assignment: CDR1 MNHEY and CDR2 SMNVEV (reference sequence). The CDR3 has 13 residues. The ends lost 6 bases at V and 3 bases at J; junction bases unmatched: 5. Here the CDR3 reads CASRQGSGYEQYF. DNA of the CDR3: TGTGCCAGCAGACAGGGGAGCGGCTACGAGCAGTACTTC.

This clone was observed a few times. CDR3 amino acids: CASSPGLAGGHNEQFF. The CDR3 coding sequence is TGTGCCAGTAGTCCCGGACTAGCGGGAGGCCACAATGAGCAGTTCTTC. The rearrangement joins TRBV19 to TRBJ2-1, with 14 bases matching TRBD2. The CDR3 runs 16 residues. In germline, CDR1 is LNHDA, CDR2 SQIVND (reference sequence). After removal of 5 bases from V and 5 bases from J, the junction contained 5 bases not matched to a gene.

The chain is built from TRBV19 and TRBJ2-1, with 7 bases fitting TRBD2. Germline-derived CDR1 and CDR2 are LNHDA and SQIVND (reference sequence). The CDR3 length is 15 residues. The ends lost 6 bases at V and 10 bases at J; junction bases unmatched: 15. The CDR3: CASSSNGLGRTEQFF. CDR3 DNA sequence: TGTGCCAGTAGCTCTAACGGACTAGGGAGGACGGAGCAGTTCTTC.

V and J are TRBV7-2 and TRBJ2-1; tentatively, D is TRBD2 (7 bases). This CDR3 has 18 amino acids. With 1 base removed from V and 3 bases from J, the gap between germline ends came to 19 bases. Per the germline V gene, CDR1 is SGHTA and CDR2 is FQGNSA. DNA of the CDR3: TGTGCCAGCAGCTTAGGTCCCTGGGGGCGGGAGTTCTACAATGAGCAGTTCTTC. Translating gives CASSLGPWGREFYNEQFF.

The rearrangement uses TRBV29-1 and TRBJ2-3; 7 bases are shared with TRBD2. CDR3 size: 13 residues. V was clipped by 6 bases and J by 5 bases; unmatched bases: 8. Germline-derived CDR1 and CDR2 are SQVTM and ANQGSEA. CDR3 loop: CSVRTRPGDTQYF. The CDR3 nucleotides read TGCAGCGTCAGGACTAGGCCTGGAGATACGCAGTATTTT.

The chain employs TRBV9 and TRBJ2-2; the D is unclear. CDR1 is SGDLS and CDR2 is YYNGEE in the germline V gene. V was clipped by 1 base and J by 3 bases, with 10 bases between them. CDR3 length: 15 amino acids. The CDR3 sequence: CASSVTSAHTGELFF. Written as DNA, the CDR3 is TGTGCCAGCAGCGTAACCAGCGCGCACACCGGGGAGCTGTTTTTT.